A single sample gave rise to the 16 T cell receptor beta chains below, sequenced in a study of spatial heterogeneity in lung cancer. Each CDR3 protein is one row after TCRdb ran MiXCR on the 5' RACE reads. Of approximately 92,000 distinct CDR3 sequences in the sample, around 12% are singletons; the top ten hold roughly 41%. Time point specified: sample taken at primary tumor resection. The sequencing used PBMCs, collected at surgery. All receptors derive from a male donor with early-stage non-small cell lung cancer.

There are many counts of this clonotype. The chain recombines TRBV29-1 with TRBJ2-1, with 10 bases lining up with TRBD2. This CDR3 has 15 residues. The J segment lost 9 bases and the V segment lost 1 base, leaving 9 bases of the junction unmatched. Germline CDR1 SQVTM, CDR2 ANQGSEA. CDR3 in DNA: TGCAGCGTTGAAGTAGGCCTAGCGGGAGCCAGTGAGCAGTTCTTC. Amino acid sequence: CSVEVGLAGASEQFF.

This clonotype showed up just a few times. The V call is TRBV29-1, the J call TRBJ1-2, with TRBD1 matching over 7 bases. V trimming: 0 bases; J trimming: 4 bases; junction bases outside the gene matches: 2. This CDR3 is built from 13 residues. Germline CDR1 is SQVTM and CDR2 is ANQGSEA. The chain's CDR3 is CSVEDRGGYGYTF. The CDR3 DNA sequence: TGCAGCGTTGAAGACAGGGGGGGCTATGGCTACACCTTC.

This clonotype was seen at least ten times. This chain links TRBV2 with TRBJ1-4; D perhaps matches TRBD1 (5 bases). The CDR3 covers 15 residues. With 6 bases removed from V and 0 bases from J, the gap between germline ends came to 11 bases. CDR1 and CDR2 from the germline V gene are SNHLY and FYNNEI. The CDR3 spells CASRETVATNEKLFF. CDR3 bases: TGTGCCAGCAGGGAGACAGTCGCAACTAATGAAAAACTGTTTTTT.

V gene TRBV3-1 combines with J gene TRBJ2-3; D gene unclear. V lost 0 bases and J lost 1, with 8 bases in between. CDR3 length equals 15 residues. Germline lookup yields CDR1 LGHDT and CDR2 YNNKEL (reference sequence). In DNA form, the CDR3 reads TGTGCCAGCAGCCAAGATTCCCGGGGCACAGATACGCAGTATTTT. Translated: CASSQDSRGTDTQYF.

This clonotype was picked up a small number of times. The chain recombines TRBV5-4 with TRBJ2-2; D is undetermined. The germline V gene encodes CDR1 SGHNT and CDR2 YYREEE (reference sequence). The CDR3 spans 14 residues. V was shortened by 4 bases and J by 1 base, with 8 bases between the two germline ends. The CDR3 DNA reads TGTGCCAGCAGCCAACAGCAGAACACCGGGGAGCTGTTTTTT. The encoded protein is CASSQQQNTGELFF.

The chain is built from TRBV7-2 and TRBJ2-6; no definite D call. Germline-derived CDR1 and CDR2 are SGHTA and FQGNSA. This CDR3 is built from 15 residues. Trimming pared 5 bases from V and 0 bases from J, leaving 8 bases between. This CDR3 reads CASSPRISGANVLTF. DNA of the CDR3: TGTGCCAGCAGCCCACGGATCTCTGGGGCCAACGTCCTGACTTTC. Full variable domain (missing parts from reference TRBV7-2 and TRBJ2-6): GAGVSQSPSNKVTEKGKDVELRCDPISGHTALYWYRQSLGQGLEFLIYFQGNSAPDKSGLPSDRFSAERTGGSVSTLTIQRTQQEDSAVYLCASSPRISGANVLTFGAGSRLTVL.

V is TRBV4-2 and J is TRBJ1-2; tentative D call: TRBD1 (5 bases). The length of the CDR3 is 13 residues. V lost 0 bases and J lost 5, with 7 bases in between. Germline V gene lookup returns CDR1 LGHNA and CDR2 YNFKEQ. The CDR3: CASSQDREYGYTF. The CDR3, as DNA: TGTGCCAGCAGCCAAGACAGGGAGTATGGCTACACCTTC.

In this sample, this clonotype turned up a few times. V usage is TRBV29-1 and J usage is TRBJ1-2, with D uncertain. The CDR3 contains 15 residues. From germline, CDR1 is SQVTM and CDR2 ANQGSEA. Trimming took off 5 bases at V and 5 bases at J, with 21 bases between the two ends. The CDR3 nucleotides are TGCAGCGTTCCCGGACGGGAGTGGGAGGAGTATGGCTACACCTTC. Translating it yields CSVPGREWEEYGYTF.

This clonotype was detected only a few times. The chain joins TRBV21-1 to TRBJ2-1; the listed D gene, TRBD2, was not tested against the DNA. TRBV21-1 is a documented pseudogene. The CDR3 runs 17 residues. The CDR3 DNA reads TGTGCCAGCAGCAAGACGCGGGGACTGGAATCCTACAATGAGCAGTTCTTC. Its translation: CASSKTRGLESYNEQFF.

The chain carries TRBV20-1 and TRBJ2-3, with 10 bases aligning to TRBD2. The CDR3 extends over 16 amino acids. With V trimmed by 6 bases and J by 2 bases, 11 bases remained unmatched. The germline V gene has CDR1 DFQATT and CDR2 SNEGSKA (reference sequence). CDR3 protein: CSAMSTSGPITDTQYF. The CDR3 DNA is TGCAGTGCCATGTCGACTAGCGGGCCTATCACAGATACGCAGTATTTT.

There are many counts of this clonotype. V is TRBV29-1 and J is TRBJ2-2; D gene uncertain. Trimming left V 7 bases short and J 4 bases short, with 10 bases between. From germline, CDR1 is SQVTM and CDR2 ANQGSEA. This CDR3 has 12 residues. The CDR3 sequence is CSGMVPTGELFF. In nucleotides, the CDR3 is TGCAGCGGGATGGTTCCCACCGGGGAGCTGTTTTTT.

The V gene is TRBV5-4, the J gene TRBJ2-1; 12 bases map to TRBD2. The V segment lost 4 bases and the J segment 6 bases; nucleotides outside the gene matches: 14. Per the germline V gene, CDR1 is SGHNT and CDR2 is YYREEE (reference sequence). This CDR3 is built from 18 residues. CDR3 in amino acids: CASSLRLAGVRWGNEQFF. The CDR3 nucleotides read TGTGCCAGCAGCCTGCGACTAGCGGGAGTAAGATGGGGCAATGAGCAGTTCTTC.

This clonotype occurred many times. The CDR3 DNA reads TGTGCCTCCACCAGAACCGGGGGGAACACAGATACGCAGTATTTT. The encoded protein is CASTRTGGNTDTQYF. The V call is TRBV10-3, the J call TRBJ2-3; TRBD2 aligns across 7 bases. The ends lost 11 bases at V and 2 bases at J; junction bases unmatched: 13. CDR3 length equals 15 residues. Germline V gene lookup returns CDR1 ENHRY and CDR2 SYGVKD.

V and J are TRBV20-1 and TRBJ1-4; D is possibly TRBD1 (5 bases). The ends were cut back, 6 bases at V and 8 bases at J, with 22 bases in the middle. Germline V gene data show CDR1 as DFQATT and CDR2 as SNEGSKA (reference sequence). The CDR3 runs to 15 residues. The CDR3 protein is CSAPPSRGGREKLFF. Here the CDR3 DNA reads TGCAGTGCCCCCCCCTCCCGGGGCGGTCGGGAAAAACTGTTTTTT.

The rearrangement uses TRBV9 and TRBJ2-7; no firm D call. Trimming removed 0 bases from V and 1 base from J, with 8 bases in between. The germline V gene has CDR1 SGDLS and CDR2 YYNGEE. The CDR3 sequence is 14 residues long. The CDR3 DNA sequence: TGTGCCAGCAGCGTAGCCCACGGATCCTACGAGCAGTACTTC. Protein sequence: CASSVAHGSYEQYF.

This clonotype was detected only a few times. This chain uses TRBV5-4 with TRBJ1-6, with no clear D. V shed 3 bases and J shed 4 bases, with 8 bases lying between them. Germline V gives CDR1 SGHNT, CDR2 YYREEE (reference sequence). There are 14 residues in the CDR3. CDR3 amino acids: CASSSSFYNSPLHF. The CDR3 nucleotides read TGTGCCAGCAGCTCGTCTTTTTATAATTCACCCCTCCACTTT.